This T cell receptor beta chain was observed in a study of CD8+CD57+ T cells in acquired aplastic anemia. About the research overall: Isolated CD4+ and CD8+ cells, once sorted, yielded DNA averaging around 3 ug. Healthy donors averaged about 11 million reads for CD4+ cells.

According to the study, genomic DNA was the template for TCR beta VDJ and CDR3 profiling. In TCRdb, the reads were re-called with MiXCR into one record per CDR3 protein. The sample lists about 210,000 distinct CDR3 sequences; roughly 35% were seen once. Study-level findings and limits: Patients did not significantly differ from controls in CD8+ Simpson's diversity.

This clonotype was seen repeatedly, ten times or more. What it binds is unknown. The CDR3 runs 14 residues. Germline values: CDR1 DFQATT, CDR2 SNEGSKA (reference sequence). V was pared by 7 bases and J by 3 bases, with 17 bases between. The rearrangement links TRBV20-1 to TRBJ2-3, with D hard to call. The sequenced material came from sorted CD4+, CD8+, or CD8+CD57+ T cells (not recorded which) from PBMCs. The source of this sequence is a human donor in good health, serving as a control. The CDR3, as DNA: TGCAGTGAAACACGACGCGGTCTGACAGATACGCAGTATTTT. It translates to CSETRRGLTDTQYF.